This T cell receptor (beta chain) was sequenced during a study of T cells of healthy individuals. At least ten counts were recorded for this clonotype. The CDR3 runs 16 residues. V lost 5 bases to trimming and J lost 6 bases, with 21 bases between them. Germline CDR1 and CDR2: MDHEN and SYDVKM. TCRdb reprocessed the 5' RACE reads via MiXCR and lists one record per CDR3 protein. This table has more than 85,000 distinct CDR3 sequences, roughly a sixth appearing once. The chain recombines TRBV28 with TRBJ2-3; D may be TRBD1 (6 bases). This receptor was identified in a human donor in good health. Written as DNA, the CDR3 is TGTGCCAGCAGTGGCGAACACAGGGCGCCCTTCGATACGCAGTATTTT. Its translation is CASSGEHRAPFDTQYF.